A single sample gave rise to the 27 T cell receptor beta chains below, sequenced in a study of T cells after yellow fever vaccination. MiXCR was run by TCRdb on the 5' RACE reads, yielding one entry per CDR3 protein. The repertoire has 200,000 to 250,000 distinct CDR3 sequences, 6.9% of them found once; the top ten carry roughly 0.86%. The material was CD4+ T cells sorted from PBMCs, obtained 15 days after the yellow fever booster vaccination. The receptors were sampled from a man younger than 40 who received the YFV17D yellow fever vaccine.

The J gene is TRBJ2-4, the V gene TRBV5-1; TRBD2 aligns across 11 bases. Losses at the gene ends were 2 bases for V and 7 bases for J; bases not matched to a gene: 8. This CDR3 is 16 amino acids long. Germline values: CDR1 SGHRS, CDR2 YFSETQ. The CDR3 sequence is CASSLSATSGSNIQYF. The CDR3 DNA follows: TGCGCCAGCAGCTTAAGCGCCACTAGCGGGAGTAACATTCAGTACTTC.

This clonotype was seen many times. The rearrangement uses TRBV12-3 or TRBV12-4 and TRBJ2-1; 10 bases line up with TRBD1. The CDR3 is 16 amino acids. J was trimmed by 10 bases and V by 0 bases; bases with no gene match: 9. The CDR3 DNA reads TGTGCCAGCAGTTTAGCCAGGACAGGGGGGAGGGGGGAGCAGTTCTTC. Its protein is CASSLARTGGRGEQFF.

This clonotype was counted between two and nine times. The rearrangement links TRBV7-2 to TRBJ2-5; D ambiguous. Germline V gives CDR1 SGHTA, CDR2 FQGNSA. CDR3 length: 14 amino acids. The V gene lost 1 base and the J gene lost 1 base, with 7 bases spanning the gap. CDR3 region: CASSLGPLQETQYF. The CDR3 bases are TGTGCCAGCAGCTTAGGCCCCCTCCAAGAGACCCAGTACTTC. The entire variable domain, with the rest obtained from reference TRBV7-2 and TRBJ2-5, is as follows: GAGVSQSPSNKVTEKGKDVELRCDPISGHTALYWYRQSLGQGLEFLIYFQGNSAPDKSGLPSDRFSAERTGGSVSTLTIQRTQQEDSAVYLCASSLGPLQETQYFGPGTRLLVL.

In its sample, this clonotype was seen a few times. The gene calls are TRBV6-5 and TRBJ2-5; 8 bases map to TRBD1. The CDR3 runs 15 residues. The germline V gene has CDR1 MNHEY and CDR2 SVGAGI. Trimming at V came to 2 bases and at J to 5 bases, leaving 7 bases not matched to a gene. The CDR3 loop reads CASSYGQGAGETQYF. CDR3 nucleotide sequence: TGTGCCAGCAGTTACGGGCAGGGGGCAGGCGAGACCCAGTACTTC.

This clonotype occurred many times. V usage is TRBV5-1 and J usage is TRBJ2-5, with 9 bases matching TRBD2. The V gene end was trimmed by 0 bases and the J gene end by 2 bases; junction bases not matched to a gene: 5. This CDR3 comprises 16 residues. In germline, CDR1 is SGHRS, CDR2 YFSETQ. CDR3 sequence reads: CASSLAVAGGQETQYF. CDR3 nucleotides: TGCGCCAGCAGCTTGGCCGTTGCGGGAGGGCAAGAGACCCAGTACTTC.

The V gene is TRBV6-4, the J gene TRBJ2-5; tentative D call: TRBD1 (5 bases). CDR3 length equals 14 residues. The V end lost 5 bases, the J end lost 4 bases, and 14 bases lay between the germline ends. CDR1 is MRHNA, CDR2 SNTAGT, per germline. The CDR3 nucleotides read TGTGCCAGCAGTTGGTTCGGCAGGGTAGAGACCCAGTACTTC. It specifies CASSWFGRVETQYF.

This chain uses TRBV23-1 with TRBJ2-7, with 8 bases aligning to TRBD1. TRBV23-1 is marked as an open reading frame, function uncertain. This CDR3 region has 15 residues. The trim removed 2 bases at V and 3 bases at J, leaving 6 bases unmatched. The CDR3 spells CASSQEWTGSYEQYF. The CDR3 DNA is TGCGCCAGCAGTCAAGAATGGACAGGGAGCTACGAGCAGTACTTC.

This clonotype was seen repeatedly, ten times or more. The chain carries TRBV5-4 and TRBJ2-5, with 10 bases identical to TRBD2. Losses at the gene ends were 4 bases for V and 5 bases for J; bases not matched to a gene: 5. CDR3 length: 14 residues. Germline V gives CDR1 SGHNT, CDR2 YYREEE (reference sequence). The CDR3 is CASSTLAGEETQYF. The CDR3 DNA reads TGTGCCAGCAGCACTCTAGCGGGAGAGGAGACCCAGTACTTC.

V gene TRBV29-1 combines with J gene TRBJ2-7, with a weak D call TRBD1 (5 bases). Germline lookup yields CDR1 SQVTM and CDR2 ANQGSEA. This CDR3 contains 14 residues. V lost 6 bases, J lost 6 bases, and 21 bases lay in between. CDR3: CSVFSPAGSGEQYF. The CDR3 DNA is TGCAGCGTCTTTTCCCCAGCAGGGTCCGGCGAGCAGTACTTC.

The rearrangement links TRBV12-3 or TRBV12-4 to TRBJ2-2, with 12 bases that match TRBD1. V shed 1 base, J shed 7 bases, and the junction held 10 bases outside the gene matches. CDR3 size: 18 residues. The DNA of the CDR3 is TGTGCCAGCAGTTTAGGGGCCCCCGGGACAGGGGGCGGCGGGGAGCTGTTTTTT. Its protein is CASSLGAPGTGGGGELFF.

This clonotype was picked up a small number of times. CDR3 coding DNA: TGTGCCAGCAGGGCGGGAGATGGGTCCTACAATGAGCAGTTCTTC. This translates into CASRAGDGSYNEQFF. V is TRBV2 and J is TRBJ2-1; TRBD2 agrees at 7 bases. Germline CDR1 is SNHLY and CDR2 is FYNNEI. This CDR3 contains 15 residues. Unmatched junction bases numbered 6, after V lost 6 bases and J lost 1 base.

This chain uses TRBV20-1 with TRBJ2-1; D is unclear. With 0 bases removed from V and 8 bases from J, the gap between germline ends came to 14 bases. The CDR3 runs to 14 residues. The germline CDR1 and CDR2 sequences are DFQATT and SNEGSKA (reference sequence). The CDR3 region is CSARDGSRSYEQFF. CDR3 DNA sequence: TGCAGTGCTAGAGACGGATCTAGGAGTTATGAGCAGTTCTTC.

A few counts support this clonotype. The chain carries TRBV29-1 and TRBJ2-7; the D is unclear. Trimming removed 3 bases at V and 4 bases at J, with 10 bases between. Per the germline V gene, CDR1 is SQVTM and CDR2 is ANQGSEA. The CDR3 covers 12 residues. The CDR3 DNA follows: TGCAGCGTTGAGCTGGGGAAGTACGAGCAGTACTTC. Its protein is CSVELGKYEQYF.

This chain uses TRBV6-1 with TRBJ2-5; no definite D call. Germline lookup yields CDR1 MNHNS and CDR2 SASEGT. V was pared by 6 bases and J by 7 bases, with 18 bases between. The CDR3 contains 14 residues. The CDR3 here is CASRTAFSSRTQYF. The CDR3 nucleotides are TGTGCCAGCAGGACCGCGTTTTCATCGCGGACCCAGTACTTC.

This clonotype was detected only a few times. The chain uses TRBV6-1 and TRBJ2-4, with D perhaps assigned TRBD1 or TRBD2 (6 bases each). The V gene lost 8 bases and the J gene lost 2 bases, with 13 bases spanning the gap. In germline, CDR1 is MNHNS, CDR2 SASEGT. The CDR3 covers 14 residues. CDR3 sequence reads: CASARGGPKNIQYF. For the CDR3, the DNA is TGTGCCAGCGCCAGAGGGGGGCCCAAAAACATTCAGTACTTC.

This clonotype was observed a handful of times. The rearrangement links TRBV28 to TRBJ2-1, with D tentatively TRBD2 (6 bases). The germline gives CDR1 MDHEN, CDR2 SYDVKM. V lost 5 bases and J 10 bases, leaving 15 bases between the germline ends. CDR3 length: 13 amino acids. The chain's CDR3 is CASSRTSPGEQFF. The DNA of the CDR3 is TGTGCCAGCAGTAGAACTAGCCCGGGGGAGCAGTTCTTC.

In its sample, this clonotype was seen a few times. This chain connects TRBV9 to TRBJ2-5, with 11 bases matching TRBD2. Germline loops: CDR1 SGDLS, CDR2 YYNGEE. J gave up 5 bases and V 0 bases, and 6 bases lay outside the gene matches. The CDR3 has 16 amino acids. CDR3 nucleotides: TGTGCCAGCAGCGTAGCTACTAGCGGGAGTGGTGAGACCCAGTACTTC. Protein sequence: CASSVATSGSGETQYF.

In the case of this clonotype: A read error may be the cause here, since a much bigger clone is one base away. V usage is TRBV3-1 and J usage is TRBJ2-5; weak D call: TRBD1 (6 bases). The length of the CDR3 is 15 residues. The germline V and J ends were trimmed by 4 bases and 7 bases, with 19 bases remaining between them. In germline, CDR1 is LGHDT, CDR2 YNNKEL (reference sequence). DNA of the CDR3: TGTGCCAGCAGCCTAAATCACAGGGTAGAGGGGACCCAGTACTTC. Protein sequence: CASSLNHRVEGTQYF.

This chain uses TRBV20-1 with TRBJ2-1, with 10 positions matching TRBD2. CDR3 size: 17 residues. With V trimmed by 0 bases and J by 5 bases, 10 bases remained unmatched. Germline V gene sequence: CDR1 DFQATT, CDR2 SNEGSKA (reference sequence). For the CDR3, the DNA is TGCAGTGCTAGAGATCGGGCTAGCGGGAGTTGGAACAATGAGCAGTTCTTC. Its translation is CSARDRASGSWNNEQFF.

This clonotype turned up a few times. This chain joins TRBV20-1 and TRBJ1-5, with a tentative D call TRBD1 (6 bases). CDR1 is DFQATT, CDR2 SNEGSKA, per germline (reference sequence). Trimming removed 7 bases at V and 0 bases at J, with 10 bases between. The CDR3 is 13 amino acids. This chain's CDR3 is CSVGGNSNQPQHF. The CDR3, as DNA: TGCAGTGTAGGGGGGAATAGCAATCAGCCCCAGCATTTT.

This clonotype was seen many times. The chain recombines TRBV14 with TRBJ2-7, with 7 bases matching TRBD1. V shed 5 bases, J shed 6 bases, and the junction held 10 bases outside the gene matches. Germline CDR1 SGHDN, CDR2 FVKESK. The CDR3 consists of 14 residues. For the CDR3, the DNA is TGTGCCAGCAGCAAAAAGACAGGGTCCGGCGAGCAGTACTTC. It specifies CASSKKTGSGEQYF.

This chain links TRBV12-3 or TRBV12-4 with TRBJ2-7; weak D call: TRBD1 (6 bases). Deletions cut 5 bases from V and 8 bases from J, with 10 bases between. The CDR3 runs to 11 residues. The CDR3, as DNA: TGTGCCAGCAGTATAGGACAGCAGCAGTACTTC. This encodes CASSIGQQQYF.

At least ten counts were recorded for this clonotype. The genes are TRBV11-2 and TRBJ1-5, with TRBD1 identical over 8 bases. This CDR3 is built from 14 residues. With V trimmed by 5 bases and J by 3 bases, 3 bases remained unmatched. CDR1 SGHAT and CDR2 FQNNGV come from the germline V gene. The CDR3: CASSRTGFNQPQHF. DNA of the CDR3: TGTGCCAGCAGCCGGACAGGGTTCAATCAGCCCCAGCATTTT.

Many counts were recorded for this clonotype. The rearrangement joins TRBV11-2 to TRBJ1-1; no firm D call. V lost 5 bases to trimming and J lost 1 base, with 14 bases between them. In germline, CDR1 is SGHAT, CDR2 FQNNGV. The CDR3 runs to 15 residues. The CDR3 protein is CASSQRGLGNTEAFF. The CDR3 nucleotides are TGTGCCAGCAGCCAACGCGGGTTAGGGAACACTGAAGCTTTCTTT. The full variable domain, its missing parts supplied by reference TRBV11-2 and TRBJ1-1, is EAGVAQSPRYKIIEKRQSVAFWCNPISGHATLYWYQQILGQGPKLLIQFQNNGVVDDSQLPKDRFSAERLKGVDSTLKIQPAKLEDSAVYLCASSQRGLGNTEAFFGQGTRLTVV.

This clonotype was recorded at least ten times. The genes are TRBV20-1 and TRBJ2-7, with D perhaps matching TRBD1 or TRBD2 (5 bases each). With 5 bases removed from V and 3 bases from J, the gap between germline ends came to 11 bases. The V gene's germline CDR1 is DFQATT and CDR2 SNEGSKA (reference sequence). The CDR3 loop spans 12 amino acids. The CDR3 region is CSAPGTRYEQYF. The DNA of the CDR3 is TGCAGTGCTCCCGGGACGCGCTACGAGCAGTACTTC.

The table lists this clonotype with a few counts. The V gene is TRBV7-9, the J gene TRBJ2-7; D gene uncertain. Trimming stripped 0 bases from V and 3 bases from J, with 6 bases between. Germline V gene data show CDR1 as SEHNR and CDR2 as FQNEAQ (reference sequence). CDR3 length: 13 amino acids. The CDR3 DNA follows: TGTGCCAGCAGCTTAGCCCCTTACTACGAGCAGTACTTC. This codes for CASSLAPYYEQYF.

V gene TRBV20-1 combines with J gene TRBJ2-7; no reliable D call. With 2 bases removed from V and 3 bases from J, the gap between germline ends came to 8 bases. Germline V gene sequence: CDR1 DFQATT, CDR2 SNEGSKA (reference sequence). The CDR3 loop spans 12 amino acids. The CDR3 protein is CSARMAHYEQYF. The DNA of the CDR3 is TGCAGTGCTAGAATGGCTCACTACGAGCAGTACTTC.